The 32 T cell receptor beta chains below were found in one sample sequenced in a study of technical replicates of blood from a handful of donors. The assay was immunoSEQ multiplex PCR, and TCRdb's table has in-frame clones only and misses some. The sample shows about 67,000 clones, approximately 97% of them seen only once. Sequencing was done on a sample of T cells isolated from PBMCs. The receptors shown here come from a human donor in good health.

This clone was found once. The chain links TRBV14 to TRBJ2-7; weak D call: TRBD2 (5 bases). CDR3 length: 9 amino acids. V gave up 8 bases and J gave up 10 bases, with 9 bases separating them. Germline V lookup: CDR1 SGHDN, CDR2 FVKESK. CDR3 in amino acids: CASRGRQYF. In DNA, the CDR3 is TGTGCCAGCCGAGGGAGACAGTACTTC.

This clone has a handful of counts. The gene calls are TRBV6-5 and TRBJ1-1; no definite D call. Germline-derived CDR1 and CDR2 are MNHEY and SVGAGI. CDR3 size: 12 residues. V was clipped by 8 bases and J by 0 bases, with 7 bases between them. For the CDR3, the DNA is TGTGCCAGCGGCTCCCTGAACACTGAAGCTTTCTTT. It encodes CASGSLNTEAFF.

The V gene is TRBV5-1, the J gene TRBJ2-1, with TRBD2 identical over 11 bases. In germline, CDR1 is SGHRS, CDR2 YFSETQ. The CDR3 covers 14 residues. V lost 5 bases, J lost 4 bases, and 2 bases stayed unmatched. The CDR3 spells CASRTSGDYNEQFF. The CDR3 DNA is TGCGCCAGCAGGACTAGCGGGGATTACAATGAGCAGTTCTTC. Drawing the rest from reference TRBV5-1 and TRBJ2-1, the complete variable domain is KAGVTQTPRYLIKTRGQQVTLSCSPISGHRSVSWYQQTPGQGLQFLFEYFSETQRNKGNFPGRFSGRQFSNSRSEMNVSTLELGDSALYLCASRTSGDYNEQFFGPGTRLTVL.

J is TRBJ2-7 and V is TRBV30, with no clear D. This CDR3 is 12 amino acids long. V lost 1 base to trimming and J lost 3 bases, with 7 bases between them. Germline loops: CDR1 GTSNPN, CDR2 SVGIG (reference sequence). CDR3 in DNA: TGTGCCTGGAGTGCTCCGGGCTACGAGCAGTACTTC. It encodes CAWSAPGYEQYF.

The genes are TRBV19 and TRBJ2-2, with D maybe TRBD1 (5 bases). Trimming removed 4 bases from V and 5 bases from J, with 8 bases in between. The germline V gene has CDR1 LNHDA and CDR2 SQIVND (reference sequence). The CDR3 contains 13 residues. The CDR3 region is CASSTGITGELFF. The CDR3 DNA sequence: TGTGCCAGTAGTACAGGGATAACCGGGGAGCTGTTTTTT.

This clone was seen a few times. The rearrangement joins TRBV21-1 to TRBJ1-4. TRBV21-1 is flagged as a pseudogene. The CDR3 is 13 amino acids. The CDR3 sequence: CASNARRNEKLFF. The CDR3 nucleotides are TGTGCCAGCAACGCGAGGAGAAATGAAAAACTGTTTTTT.

DNA of the CDR3: TGTGCCAGCAGCCTTCCGGGGTGGAGCGAGCAGTACTTC. This gives the protein CASSLPGWSEQYF. The chain is built from TRBV7-6 and TRBJ2-7; TRBD2 might be the D (5 bases). Germline CDR1 is SGHVS and CDR2 is FNYEAQ. CDR3 size: 13 residues. The V end lost 5 bases, the J end lost 6 bases, and 14 bases lay between the germline ends.

CDR3 DNA: TGTGCCTGCAATAACGGGGTAGTGGACGAGCAGTACTTC. Translated, it gives CACNNGVVDEQYF. J is TRBJ2-7 and V is TRBV30, with D possibly being TRBD2 (5 bases). The CDR3 is 13 residues long. With 6 bases removed from V and 5 bases from J, the gap between germline ends came to 17 bases. Germline V CDR1 and CDR2: GTSNPN, SVGIG (reference sequence).

The genes are TRBV28 and TRBJ2-1; no clear D gene. Looked up from germline, CDR1 is MDHEN and CDR2 is SYDVKM. The CDR3 totals 11 residues. V lost 7 bases and J lost 3, with 4 bases in between. The CDR3 here is CASTGYNEQFF. The CDR3 DNA follows: TGTGCCAGCACAGGCTACAATGAGCAGTTCTTC.

This chain links TRBV19 with TRBJ2-1, with 9 bases identical to TRBD2. V lost 5 bases to trimming and J lost 6 bases; unmatched junction nucleotides: 5. CDR1 is LNHDA, CDR2 SQIVND, per germline (reference sequence). CDR3 length: 14 residues. The CDR3 reads CASSFRLAVNEQFF. In DNA form, the CDR3 reads TGTGCCAGTAGTTTCCGACTAGCGGTCAATGAGCAGTTCTTC.

The rearrangement joins TRBV28 to TRBJ2-3; 11 positions agree with TRBD2. With 6 bases clipped from V and 0 bases from J, the junction kept 8 bases outside the gene matches. CDR3 size: 17 residues. CDR1 is MDHEN, CDR2 SYDVKM, per germline. The CDR3 DNA reads TGTGCCAGCAGGTCCGGGACTAGCGGATTCAGCACAGATACGCAGTATTTT. It yields the protein CASRSGTSGFSTDTQYF.

The rearrangement links TRBV4-1 to TRBJ2-7, with D possibly TRBD2 on 5 matching bases. Trimming left V 1 base short and J 2 bases short, with 15 bases between. This CDR3 has 16 residues. The germline CDR1 and CDR2 sequences are MGHRA and YSYEKL. Here the CDR3 reads CASSQVDSFATYEQYF. Here the CDR3 DNA reads TGCGCCAGCAGCCAAGTGGACTCGTTTGCCACCTACGAGCAGTACTTC.

This chain links TRBV18 with TRBJ2-7, with D perhaps TRBD1 (6 bases). Trimming left V 3 bases short and J 2 bases short, with 11 bases between. This CDR3 has 14 amino acids. CDR1 is KGHSH, CDR2 LQKENI, per germline. The CDR3 DNA follows: TGTGCCAGCTCACCGGCCAGGGGACCCTACGAGCAGTACTTC. Translation: CASSPARGPYEQYF.

This clone was seen only once. The chain carries TRBV5-1 and TRBJ2-7, with D unresolved. This CDR3 is built from 14 residues. Germline V gene sequence: CDR1 SGHRS, CDR2 YFSETQ. V gave up 0 bases and J gave up 2 bases, with 9 bases separating them. The CDR3 DNA reads TGCGCCAGCAGCTTGGAAACAGCCGCCTACGAGCAGTACTTC. This sequence encodes CASSLETAAYEQYF.

The V and J genes are TRBV5-1 and TRBJ2-3; TRBD2 is a possible D gene (6 bases). The germline gives CDR1 SGHRS, CDR2 YFSETQ. The CDR3 sequence is 15 residues long. V lost 4 bases, J lost 0 bases, and 12 bases lay in between. The CDR3 bases are TGCGCCAGCAGCCCTTGGCGGGACAGCACAGATACGCAGTATTTT. Residues: CASSPWRDSTDTQYF.

This chain joins TRBV4-1 and TRBJ2-1; 10 bases are shared with TRBD2. V shed 2 bases, J shed 2 bases, and the junction held 0 bases outside the gene matches. In germline, CDR1 is MGHRA, CDR2 YSYEKL. This CDR3 is built from 15 residues. The CDR3 DNA sequence: TGCGCCAGCAGCCAACTAGCGGGAGCCTACAATGAGCAGTTCTTC. It yields the protein CASSQLAGAYNEQFF.

The chain carries TRBV28 and TRBJ2-3; D is possibly TRBD1 (5 bases). Germline V CDR1 and CDR2: MDHEN, SYDVKM. This CDR3 contains 16 residues. V gave up 6 bases and J gave up 2 bases, with 18 bases separating them. The CDR3 bases are TGTGCCAGCAGCCCCGGAAGGGGTGGCCTCACAGATACGCAGTATTTT. It translates to CASSPGRGGLTDTQYF.

This chain connects TRBV6-5 to TRBJ2-3, with D possibly TRBD1 on 5 matching bases. Germline V gene sequence: CDR1 MNHEY, CDR2 SVGAGI. The length of the CDR3 is 15 residues. V was clipped by 0 bases and J by 4 bases, with 11 bases between them. In nucleotides, the CDR3 is TGTGCCAGCAGTTACTCGGGCAGGGCCGCAGATACGCAGTATTTT. Amino acids: CASSYSGRAADTQYF.

Regarding this clone: At one boundary the junction diverges from the germline segment, which might be a read error. The chain couples TRBV11-2 to TRBJ1-2; D may be TRBD1 (5 bases). The CDR3 sequence is 15 residues long. Germline loops: CDR1 SGHAT, CDR2 FQNNGV. The CDR3 region has the DNA TGTGCCAGCAGCTGGGGCTTACAGGCTTCACCGTCCCCGTCCTTC. Encoded protein: CASSWGLQASPSPSF.

The gene calls are TRBV27 and TRBJ2-1; a weak D match, TRBD1 (6 bases). Trimming removed 4 bases from V and 6 bases from J, with 10 bases in between. The germline V gene has CDR1 MNHEY and CDR2 SMNVEV (reference sequence). The CDR3 spans 13 residues. The chain's CDR3 is CASSYRESNEQFF. CDR3 bases: TGTGCCAGCAGTTACAGGGAAAGCAATGAGCAGTTCTTC.

This clone was recorded once. The rearrangement links TRBV7-2 to TRBJ2-7, with 12 bases fitting TRBD2. J was trimmed by 5 bases and V by 4 bases; bases with no gene match: 9. Germline lookup yields CDR1 SGHTA and CDR2 FQGNSA. The CDR3 runs 16 residues. CDR3 in amino acids: CASSSRTSGISDEQYF. CDR3 DNA: TGTGCCAGCAGCTCAAGGACTAGCGGGATCAGCGACGAGCAGTACTTC.

V gene TRBV6-6 combines with J gene TRBJ2-2; possible D gene TRBD2, 6 bases. Germline-derived CDR1 and CDR2 are MNHNY and SVGAGI (reference sequence). Deletions cut 6 bases from V and 2 bases from J, with 16 bases between. This CDR3 has 16 amino acids. This chain's CDR3 is CASSPRPGVNTGELFF. CDR3 DNA sequence: TGTGCCAGCAGCCCCCGGCCGGGAGTAAACACCGGGGAGCTGTTTTTT.

CDR3 protein: CASSLNWWEGTDTQYF. The DNA of the CDR3 is TGTGCCAGCAGCTTAAACTGGTGGGAGGGGACAGATACGCAGTATTTT. The chain is built from TRBV7-3 and TRBJ2-3, with 7 bases fitting TRBD2. Germline V CDR1 and CDR2: SGHTA, FQGTGA. Trimming at V came to 1 base and at J to 3 bases, leaving 7 bases not matched to a gene. There are 16 residues in the CDR3. The full variable domain, rest sourced from reference TRBV7-3 and TRBJ2-3, is GAGVSQTPSNKVTEKGKYVELRCDPISGHTALYWYRQSLGQGPEFLIYFQGTGAADDSGLPNDRFFAVRPEGSVSTLKIQRTERGDSAVYLCASSLNWWEGTDTQYFGPGTRLTVL.

V gene TRBV15 combines with J gene TRBJ2-1; D may be TRBD1 (6 bases). The germline V and J ends were trimmed by 4 bases and 7 bases, with 8 bases remaining between them. Looked up from germline, CDR1 is LNHNV and CDR2 is YYDKDF (reference sequence). The CDR3 length is 12 residues. CDR3 loop: CATSTRGNEQFF. CDR3 nucleotide sequence: TGTGCCACCAGCACCAGGGGAAATGAGCAGTTCTTC.

V gene TRBV2 combines with J gene TRBJ2-7; 8 nucleotides line up with TRBD2. V was pared by 4 bases and J by 6 bases, with 11 bases of the junction left unmatched. This CDR3 comprises 15 residues. Germline CDR1 and CDR2: SNHLY and FYNNEI. The CDR3 nucleotides are TGTGCCAGCAGTGTGCGGGAGGCCGTCCGGGGCGAGCAGTACTTC. As protein: CASSVREAVRGEQYF.

The rearrangement uses TRBV9 and TRBJ2-2; 8 bases are shared with TRBD2. The germline V gene has CDR1 SGDLS and CDR2 YYNGEE. The CDR3 is 19 residues long. J was trimmed by 0 bases and V by 0 bases; bases with no gene match: 10. Here the CDR3 DNA reads TGTGCCAGCAGCGTAGGTCCAAACGCGGGAGGACCGAACACCGGGGAGCTGTTTTTT. Its protein product is CASSVGPNAGGPNTGELFF. Filled out from reference TRBV9 and TRBJ2-2, the complete variable domain reads DSGVTQTPKHLITATGQRVTLRCSPRSGDLSVYWYQQSLDQGLQFLIQYYNGEERAKGNILERFSAQQFPDLHSELNLSSLELGDSALYFCASSVGPNAGGPNTGELFFGEGSRLTVL.

This clone is a singleton in its sample. The rearrangement uses TRBV29-1 and TRBJ2-7; D possibly corresponds to TRBD2 (5 bases). Trimming removed 2 bases at V and 6 bases at J, with 26 bases between. Germline CDR1 and CDR2: SQVTM and ANQGSEA. CDR3 length: 17 amino acids. DNA of the CDR3: TGCAGCGTTGAATTTCGTGATTTTGAAACCACGGGATCCGAGCAGTACTTC. This translates into CSVEFRDFETTGSEQYF.

V is TRBV7-3 and J is TRBJ2-3, with 9 bases fitting TRBD1. In germline, CDR1 is SGHTA, CDR2 FQGTGA. CDR3 length equals 14 residues. With 8 bases clipped from V and 1 base from J, the junction kept 4 bases outside the gene matches. CDR3 region: CASGRDRGTDTQYF. DNA of the CDR3: TGTGCCAGCGGCCGGGACAGGGGCACAGATACGCAGTATTTT.

The chain couples TRBV7-8 to TRBJ2-3, with 10 positions matching TRBD1. This CDR3 comprises 17 residues. The junction had 13 bases not matched to a gene; V was cut back by 5 bases and J by 5 bases. Germline CDR1 and CDR2: SGHVS and FQNEAQ. This CDR3 reads CASSIRDRGGLGDTQYF. CDR3 coding DNA: TGTGCCAGCAGCATACGGGACAGGGGCGGTTTGGGAGATACGCAGTATTTT.

This sequence joins TRBV2 and TRBJ1-2; 8 bases fit TRBD1. Per the germline V gene, CDR1 is SNHLY and CDR2 is FYNNEI. The junction had 5 bases not matched to a gene; V was cut back by 6 bases and J by 2 bases. The CDR3 contains 14 residues. This chain's CDR3 is CASRIRTGNYGYTF. The DNA of the CDR3 is TGTGCCAGCAGGATCAGGACAGGGAACTATGGCTACACCTTC.

CDR3 amino acids: CASSPLTGGNTEAFF. CDR3 bases: TGTGCCAGCAGCCCGTTGACAGGTGGAAACACTGAAGCTTTCTTT. This chain uses TRBV5-4 with TRBJ1-1; D may be TRBD1 (6 bases). Germline values: CDR1 SGHNT, CDR2 YYREEE (reference sequence). The CDR3 length is 15 residues. Trimming shortened V by 4 bases and J by 2 bases, and 15 bases separated the two germline ends. Using reference TRBV5-4 and TRBJ1-1 for the parts outside the CDR3, the full variable domain is ETGVTQSPTHLIKTRGQQVTLRCSSQSGHNTVSWYQQALGQGPQFIFQYYREEENGRGNFPPRFSGLQFPNYSSELNVNALELDDSALYLCASSPLTGGNTEAFFGQGTRLTVV.

This clone appeared a single time. V gene TRBV7-6 combines with J gene TRBJ1-2, with 7 nucleotides matching TRBD1. This CDR3 is built from 14 residues. CDR1 is SGHVS and CDR2 is FNYEAQ in the germline V gene. V gave up 5 bases and J gave up 3 bases; unmatched junction bases: 6. CDR3 coding DNA: TGTGCCAGCAGCCCTACCGACAGGGACTATGGCTACACCTTC. This translates into CASSPTDRDYGYTF.